This T cell receptor beta chain was captured by sequencing in a study of OX40 agonist ivuxolimab in advanced cancers. On this clone itself: Its target is not known.

CDR1 SGHTA and CDR2 FQGTGA come from the germline V gene. Trimming at V came to 0 bases and at J to 7 bases, leaving 1 base not matched to a gene. The CDR3 extends over 16 amino acids. Study results and caveats: Specificity for antigen went undetermined in the expanded peripheral T cells.

Using immunoSEQ multiplex PCR, the repertoire was profiled, and TCRdb retains in-frame clones only, with some absent. The sample has about 67,000 clones; 85% are singletons. The clonotype was recovered from an adult with an advanced solid tumor such as melanoma, head and neck, liver or kidney cancer. The specimen was CD4+ or CD8+ T cells sorted from blood, collected in a trial of the OX40 agonist ivuxolimab. This chain uses TRBV7-3 with TRBJ2-2, with 14 bases fitting TRBD2. The DNA of the CDR3 is TGTGCCAGCAGCTTAACGGGACTAGCGGGGGACGGGGAGCTGTTTTTT. Protein: CASSLTGLAGDGELFF.